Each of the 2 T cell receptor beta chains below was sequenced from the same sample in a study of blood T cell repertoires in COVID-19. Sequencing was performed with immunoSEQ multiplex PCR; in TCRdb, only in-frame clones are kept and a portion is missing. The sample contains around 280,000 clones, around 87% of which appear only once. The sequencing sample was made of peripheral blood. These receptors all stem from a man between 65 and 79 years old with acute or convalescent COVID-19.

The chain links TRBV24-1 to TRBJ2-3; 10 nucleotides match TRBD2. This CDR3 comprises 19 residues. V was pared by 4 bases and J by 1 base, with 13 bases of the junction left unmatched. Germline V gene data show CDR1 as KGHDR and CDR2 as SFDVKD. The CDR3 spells CATSETGSSGSFGTDTQYF. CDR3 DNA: TGTGCCACCAGTGAAACGGGATCTAGCGGGAGTTTCGGCACAGATACGCAGTATTTT.

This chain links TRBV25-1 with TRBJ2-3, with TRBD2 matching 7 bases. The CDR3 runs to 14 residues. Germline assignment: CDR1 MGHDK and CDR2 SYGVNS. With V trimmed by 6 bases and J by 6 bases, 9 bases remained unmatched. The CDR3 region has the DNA TGTGCCAGCAGGGACCAGAGGGGAGGGGATACGCAGTATTTT. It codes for CASRDQRGGDTQYF.